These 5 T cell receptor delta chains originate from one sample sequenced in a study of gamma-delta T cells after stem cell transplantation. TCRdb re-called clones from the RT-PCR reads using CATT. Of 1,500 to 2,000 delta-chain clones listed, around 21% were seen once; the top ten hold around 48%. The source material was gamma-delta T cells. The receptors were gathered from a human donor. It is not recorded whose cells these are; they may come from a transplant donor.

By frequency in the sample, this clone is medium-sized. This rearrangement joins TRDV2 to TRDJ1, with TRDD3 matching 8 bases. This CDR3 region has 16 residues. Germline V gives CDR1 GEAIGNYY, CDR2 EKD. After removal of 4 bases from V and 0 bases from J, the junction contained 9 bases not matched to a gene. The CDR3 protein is CACETLGASYTDKLIF. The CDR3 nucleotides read TGTGCCTGTGAGACACTGGGGGCTTCGTACACCGATAAACTCATCTTT.

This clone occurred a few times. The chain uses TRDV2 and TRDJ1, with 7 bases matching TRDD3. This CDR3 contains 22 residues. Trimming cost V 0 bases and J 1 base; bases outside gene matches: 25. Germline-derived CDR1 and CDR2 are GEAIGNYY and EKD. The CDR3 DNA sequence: TGTGCCTGTGACACCGTGGAACCGTCTGGGGGCTCGCCCCCTAAGACCACCGATAAACTCATCTTT. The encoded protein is CACDTVEPSGGSPPKTTDKLIF.

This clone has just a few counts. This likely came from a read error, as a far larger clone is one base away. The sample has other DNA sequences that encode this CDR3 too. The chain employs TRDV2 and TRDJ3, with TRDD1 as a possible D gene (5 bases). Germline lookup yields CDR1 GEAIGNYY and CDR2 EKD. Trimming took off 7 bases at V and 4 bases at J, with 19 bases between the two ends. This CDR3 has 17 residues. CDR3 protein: CACDSTEATWDTRQMFF. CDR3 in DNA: TGTGCCTGCGATAGTACTGAAGCGACTTGGGACACCCGACAGATGTTTTTC.

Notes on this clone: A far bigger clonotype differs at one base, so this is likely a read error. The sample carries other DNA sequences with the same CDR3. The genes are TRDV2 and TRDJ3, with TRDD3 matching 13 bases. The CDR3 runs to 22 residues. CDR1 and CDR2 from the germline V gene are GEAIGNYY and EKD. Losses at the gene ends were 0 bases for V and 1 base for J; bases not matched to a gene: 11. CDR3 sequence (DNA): TGTGCCTGTGACACCCCCGTACTGGGGGATACGCTAAGATCCTGGGACACCCGACAGATGTTTTTC. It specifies CACDTPVLGDTLRSWDTRQMFF.

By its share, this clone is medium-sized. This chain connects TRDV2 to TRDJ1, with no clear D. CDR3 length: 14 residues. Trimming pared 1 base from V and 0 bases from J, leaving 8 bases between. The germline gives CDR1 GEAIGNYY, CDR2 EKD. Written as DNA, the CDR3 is TGTGCCTGTGACACGGCGGGACACACCGATAAACTCATCTTT. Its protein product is CACDTAGHTDKLIF.